This TCR beta chain is drawn from a study of blood T cells in healthy people across ages. The CDR3 contains 13 residues. Germline CDR1 reads DFQATT; CDR2 reads SNEGSKA (reference sequence). Trimming pared 4 bases from V and 1 base from J, leaving 9 bases between. This clonotype was seen more than once but under ten times. Then a second PCR, running about 6 to 12 cycles, was carried out with a sample-barcoded 5' primer and a J-beta primer mix. Each CDR3 protein is one row after TCRdb ran MiXCR on the 5' RACE reads. Of around 1,000,000 distinct CDR3 sequences in the sample, 35% to 40% were seen once. V is TRBV20-1 and J is TRBJ2-3; D is possibly TRBD2 (6 bases). Input material: blood. This TCR was recovered from a man between 18 and 35 years old in good health. As DNA, the CDR3 is TGCAGTGCTACCGGCGGGGGCACAGATACGCAGTATTTT. Its translation is CSATGGGTDTQYF.